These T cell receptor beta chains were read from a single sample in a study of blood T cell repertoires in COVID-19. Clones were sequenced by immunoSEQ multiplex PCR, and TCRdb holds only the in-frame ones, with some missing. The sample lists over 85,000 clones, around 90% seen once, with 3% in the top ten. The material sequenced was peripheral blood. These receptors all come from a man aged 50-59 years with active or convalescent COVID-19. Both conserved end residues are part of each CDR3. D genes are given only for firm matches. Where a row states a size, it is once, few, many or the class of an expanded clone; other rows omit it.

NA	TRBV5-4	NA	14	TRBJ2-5	TGTGCCAGCAGTTTTGGGGGCCAGCAAGAGACCCAGTACTTC	CASSFGGQQETQYF
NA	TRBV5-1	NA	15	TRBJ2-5	TGCGCCAGCAGCGTGGGGGAACAGGTGCAAGAGACCCAGTACTTC	CASSVGEQVQETQYF
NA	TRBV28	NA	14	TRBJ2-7	TGTGCCAGCAGTTTACGGCAGGTGACCTACGAGCAGTACTTC	CASSLRQVTYEQYF
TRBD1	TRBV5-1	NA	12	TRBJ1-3	TGCGCCAGCAGCTTCCAGGGGGACACCATATATTTT	CASSFQGDTIYF
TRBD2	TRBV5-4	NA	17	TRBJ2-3	TGTGCCAGCAGCTTGGAGTTACTAGCGGGAGGCACAGATACGCAGTATTTT	CASSLELLAGGTDTQYF
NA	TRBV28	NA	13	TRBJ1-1	TGTGCCAGCAGTTTATACGGGAACACTGAAGCTTTCTTT	CASSLYGNTEAFF
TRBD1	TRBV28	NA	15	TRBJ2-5	TGTGCCAGCAGTCCACAGGGGGGAACCCAAGAGACCCAGTACTTC	CASSPQGGTQETQYF
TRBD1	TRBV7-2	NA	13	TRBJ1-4	TGTGCCAGCAGTAACAGGGGTGGGGAAAAACTGTTTTTT	CASSNRGGEKLFF
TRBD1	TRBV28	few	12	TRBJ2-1	TGTGCCAGCAGGGGGACAGGCAATGAGCAGTTCTTC	CASRGTGNEQFF
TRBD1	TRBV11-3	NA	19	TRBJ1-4	TGTGCCAGCAGCTTAGATGGTAGATTGGAGGGACAGGGGAGTGAAAAACTGTTTTTT	CASSLDGRLEGQGSEKLFF
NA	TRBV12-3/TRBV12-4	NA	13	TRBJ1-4	TGTGCCAGCAGTCCCGGTCCTAATGAAAAACTGTTTTTT	CASSPGPNEKLFF
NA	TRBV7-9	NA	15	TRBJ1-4	TGTGCCAGCAGCTTAGGAGAGGAATGGAATGAAAAACTGTTTTTT	CASSLGEEWNEKLFF
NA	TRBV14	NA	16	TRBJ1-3	TGTGCCAGCAGCCAAGCGGGGAAACTCTCTGGAAACACCATATATTTT	CASSQAGKLSGNTIYF
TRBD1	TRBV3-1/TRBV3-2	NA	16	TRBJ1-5	TGTGCCAGCAGCCAATCAGGGGGCGCATTCTCCCAGCCCCAGCATTTT	CASSQSGGAFSQPQHF
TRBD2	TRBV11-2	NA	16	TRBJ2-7	TGTGCCAGCAGCTCCCCGGGGGGGGGCCCTCCCTACGAGCAGTACTTC	CASSSPGGGPPYEQYF
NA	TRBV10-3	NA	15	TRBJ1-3	TGTGCCATCAATGCCCCTGAGGGCTCTGGAAACACCATATATTTT	CAINAPEGSGNTIYF
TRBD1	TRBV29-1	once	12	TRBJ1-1	TGCAGCGTTGGACAGGGGGGGACTGAAGCTTTCTTT	CSVGQGGTEAFF
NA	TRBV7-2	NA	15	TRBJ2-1	TGTGCCAGCGGACCTTCCGGGACAAGGCAAGATGAGCAGTTCTTC	CASGPSGTRQDEQFF
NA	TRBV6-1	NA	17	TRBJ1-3	TGTGCCAGCAGTGAAGCGCGCGGAGGAGGCTCTGGAAACACCATATATTTT	CASSEARGGGSGNTIYF
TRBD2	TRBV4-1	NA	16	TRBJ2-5	TGCGCCAGCAGCCAAGGACTAGCGGGGGGGCTGGAGACCCAGTACTTC	CASSQGLAGGLETQYF
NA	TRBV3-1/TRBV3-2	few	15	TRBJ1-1	TGTGCCAGCAGCCAAGATTACAGGACGAACACTGAAGCTTTCTTT	CASSQDYRTNTEAFF
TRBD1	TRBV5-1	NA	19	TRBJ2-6	TGCGCCAGCAGCACCGCCCACGGGACAGGGGTCAATGGGGCCAACGTCCTGACTTTC	CASSTAHGTGVNGANVLTF
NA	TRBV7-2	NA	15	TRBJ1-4	TGTGCCAGCAGCTTAGGGACAGCTGATAATGAAAAACTGTTTTTT	CASSLGTADNEKLFF
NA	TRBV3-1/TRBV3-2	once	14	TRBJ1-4	TGTGCCAGCAGCCAAGTGGTCAGAACTGAAAAACTGTTTTTT	CASSQVVRTEKLFF
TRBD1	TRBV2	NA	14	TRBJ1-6	TGTGCCAGCAGCGGGACAGGGGATAATTCACCCCTCCACTTT	CASSGTGDNSPLHF
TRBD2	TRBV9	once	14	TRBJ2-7	TGTGCCAGCAGCGTAGAACTAGCGGAAAACGAGCAGTACTTC	CASSVELAENEQYF
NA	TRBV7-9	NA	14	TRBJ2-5	TGTGCCAGCAGCTTTCCTCTTGACCAAGAGACCCAGTACTTC	CASSFPLDQETQYF
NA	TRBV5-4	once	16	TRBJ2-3	TGTGCCAGCAGCCCGGGGAGGGGGGCGGTCACAGATACGCAGTATTTT	CASSPGRGAVTDTQYF
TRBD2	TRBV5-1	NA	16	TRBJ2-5	TGCGCCAGCAGCTTGGTGCCTAGCGGGCCCCAAGAGACCCAGTACTTC	CASSLVPSGPQETQYF
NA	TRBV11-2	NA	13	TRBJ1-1	TGTGCCAGCAGCTTAGATCTCGTCTCTGAAGCTTTCTTT	CASSLDLVSEAFF
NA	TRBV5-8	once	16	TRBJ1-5	TGTGCCAGCAGCCCGAAGGGGACACATAGCAATCAGCCCCAGCATTTT	CASSPKGTHSNQPQHF
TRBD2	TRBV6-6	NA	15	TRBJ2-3	TGTGCCAGCAGCGCATGGGGGGGGATCACAGATACGCAGTATTTT	CASSAWGGITDTQYF
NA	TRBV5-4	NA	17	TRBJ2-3	TGTGCCAGCAGCCCTGGCCTTGGGACACTAAGCACAGATACGCAGTATTTT	CASSPGLGTLSTDTQYF
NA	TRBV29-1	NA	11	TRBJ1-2	TGCAGCGTTGCGAGGCTTCTCGGCTACACCTTC	CSVARLLGYTF
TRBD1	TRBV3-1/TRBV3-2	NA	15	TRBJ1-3	TGTGCCAGCAGCCCGGGACAGAACTCTGGAAACACCATATATTTT	CASSPGQNSGNTIYF
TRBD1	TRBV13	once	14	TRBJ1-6	TGTGCCAGCAGCACCGGACAGGAAAATTCACCCCTCCACTTT	CASSTGQENSPLHF
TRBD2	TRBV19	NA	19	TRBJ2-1	TGTGCCAGTAGTAGGTTCGAACTAGCGGGGGGTACTACCTACAATGAGCAGTTCTTC	CASSRFELAGGTTYNEQFF
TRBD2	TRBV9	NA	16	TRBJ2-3	TGTGCCAGCAGCTCTTCGACTAGCGGGGGTTCGGATACGCAGTATTTT	CASSSSTSGGSDTQYF